These T cell receptor beta chains were read from a single sample in a study of CD8+ T cells in alopecia areata. The repertoire was sequenced with immunoSEQ multiplex PCR; TCRdb's copy has only in-frame clones and lacks some. The repertoire holds around 160,000 clones, less than 70% seen once, with approximately 14% in the top ten. The input for sequencing was CD4+ T cells sorted from blood, taken at week 24, from a patient treated with tofacitinib. The receptors originated from a human donor with alopecia areata. CDR3s include the opening cysteine and the closing phenylalanine or tryptophan. Each record gives: D gene, J gene, clone size, V gene, CDR3 protein, CDR3 DNA. The D gene is left open where the match is weak. The listing skips clone size in some rows; elsewhere it reads once, few, many or a size class.

>-|TRBJ2-5|once|TRBV29-1
CSVESHRAVTQYF
TGCAGCGTTGAAAGCCACAGGGCGGTGACCCAGTACTTC
>-|TRBJ2-3|-|TRBV6-5
CASSYSGTSTDTQYF
TGTGCCAGCAGTTACTCGGGGACTAGCACAGATACGCAGTATTTT
>-|TRBJ2-5|once|TRBV19
CASSVDTAIGTQYF
TGTGCCAGTAGTGTGGACACTGCGATAGGGACCCAGTACTTC
>-|TRBJ2-1|once|TRBV7-7
CASSLDGYNEQFF
TGTGCCAGCAGCCTCGACGGGTACAATGAGCAGTTCTTC
>-|TRBJ2-4|-|TRBV5-6
CASSALRAKNIQYF
TGTGCCAGCAGCGCCCTACGTGCCAAAAACATTCAGTACTTC
>-|TRBJ2-7|-|TRBV29-1
CSVKTGRHEQYF
TGCAGCGTAAAGACAGGCCGCCACGAGCAGTACTTC
>TRBD1|TRBJ2-5|-|TRBV5-8
CASSLTGGETQYF
TGTGCCAGCAGCTTAACAGGGGGCGAGACCCAGTACTTC
>TRBD2|TRBJ2-3|few|TRBV5-1
CASTPASGGVPSTDTQYF
TGCGCCAGCACTCCGGCTAGCGGGGGAGTACCTAGCACAGATACGCAGTATTTT
>-|TRBJ1-2|once|TRBV7-9
CASSLVGSNGYTF
TGTGCCAGCAGCTTAGTAGGAAGCAATGGCTACACCTTC
>TRBD1|TRBJ1-6|few|TRBV4-3
CASSQPLGTGILHF
TGCGCCAGCAGCCAACCTCTCGGGACAGGGATTCTCCACTTT
>TRBD1|TRBJ1-1|-|TRBV5-8
CASSLGQGFEAFF
TGTGCCAGCAGCTTGGGACAGGGTTTTGAAGCTTTCTTT
>-|TRBJ1-1|-|TRBV29-1
CSVVRTAMNTEAFF
TGCAGCGTTGTTCGGACAGCCATGAACACTGAAGCTTTCTTT
>-|TRBJ1-6|few|TRBV30
CAWSRGQFDSPLHF
TGTGCCTGGAGCCGGGGGCAATTTGATTCACCCCTCCACTTT
>-|TRBJ1-4|-|TRBV25-1
CASSEYKGLEKLFF
TGTGCCAGCAGTGAATACAAGGGTTTAGAAAAACTGTTTTTT
>-|TRBJ2-7|-|TRBV6-1
CATTYSTYEQYF
TGTGCCACCACATATTCCACCTACGAGCAGTACTTC
>TRBD2|TRBJ2-1|-|TRBV4-1
CASSRSGGTYNEQFF
TGCGCCAGCAGCCGTAGCGGGGGGACCTACAATGAGCAGTTCTTC
>-|TRBJ2-2|-|TRBV30
CAWSLGLEDTGELFF
TGTGCCTGGAGTTTGGGTTTAGAGGATACCGGGGAGCTGTTTTTT
>TRBD1|TRBJ2-7|-|TRBV11-2
CASSPLDRGPTYEQYF
TGTGCCAGCAGCCCCTTGGACAGGGGGCCCACCTACGAGCAGTACTTC
>TRBD1|TRBJ2-5|-|TRBV27
CASRLQGNQETQYF
TGTGCCAGCAGGCTACAGGGGAACCAAGAGACCCAGTACTTC
>-|TRBJ1-1|-|TRBV5-1
CASSSREGTEAFF
TGCGCCAGCAGCTCCAGGGAAGGCACTGAAGCTTTCTTT
>-|TRBJ2-5|few|TRBV9
CASSVRGGGSETQYF
TGTGCCAGCAGCGTTCGAGGCGGAGGGTCAGAGACCCAGTACTTC
>TRBD2|TRBJ2-2|-|TRBV4-2
CASSQDFAGGHGELFF
TGTGCCAGCAGCCAAGATTTTGCGGGGGGGCACGGGGAGCTGTTTTTT
>-|TRBJ2-1|-|TRBV7-3
CASSPSPSSYNEQFF
TGTGCCAGCAGCCCGAGTCCCAGCTCCTACAATGAGCAGTTCTTC
>TRBD1|TRBJ1-5|-|TRBV5-6
CASSARQGWPQHF
TGTGCCAGCAGCGCCCGACAGGGCTGGCCCCAGCATTTT
>-|TRBJ1-6|few|TRBV7-9
CASSSTGPSSYNSPLHF
TGTGCCAGCAGCTCGACAGGTCCGAGCTCCTATAATTCACCCCTCCACTTT
>-|TRBJ2-7|-|TRBV15
CATGRDLAYEQYF
TGTGCCACAGGGCGAGACCTCGCCTACGAGCAGTACTTC
>-|TRBJ1-2|-|TRBV7-8
CASSPRPGGTAISYGYTF
TGTGCCAGCAGCCCACGACCGGGAGGGACGGCGATTAGCTATGGCTACACCTTC
>-|TRBJ2-5|-|TRBV29-1
CSVEMQGWAQTQYF
TGCAGCGTTGAGATGCAGGGTTGGGCTCAGACCCAGTACTTC
>TRBD2|TRBJ2-7|few|TRBV6-5
CASSSLGGYYEQYF
TGTGCCAGCAGCTCGCTCGGGGGGTATTACGAGCAGTACTTC
>TRBD2|TRBJ2-5|-|TRBV11-2
CASSLSTGGQETQYF
TGTGCCAGCAGCTTATCGACGGGGGGGCAAGAGACCCAGTACTTC
>TRBD1|TRBJ2-1|few|TRBV5-1
CATGPGQGINEQFF
TGCGCCACCGGACCGGGACAGGGCATCAATGAGCAGTTCTTC
>TRBD1|TRBJ1-1|-|TRBV29-1
CSVEDDRANTEAFF
TGCAGCGTTGAAGACGACAGGGCGAACACTGAAGCTTTCTTT
>TRBD1|TRBJ1-5|-|TRBV2
CASSEAEQGGRPQHF
TGTGCCAGCAGTGAAGCGGAGCAGGGGGGCAGGCCCCAGCATTTT
>-|TRBJ1-1|-|TRBV7-9
CASSLGENTEAFF
TGTGCCAGCAGCTTAGGGGAGAACACTGAAGCTTTCTTT
>-|TRBJ1-3|-|TRBV5-6
CASSQQGRGNTIYF
TGTGCCAGCAGCCAACAGGGAAGGGGAAACACCATATATTTT
>-|TRBJ1-4|-|TRBV7-9
CASSPRQRSVGKEKLFF
TGTGCCAGCAGCCCCCGACAGCGGTCGGTAGGAAAAGAAAAACTGTTTTTT
>-|TRBJ2-4|-|TRBV30
CAWTRRGLNIQYF
TGTGCCTGGACGAGGCGTGGATTAAACATTCAGTACTTC
>-|TRBJ1-1|many|TRBV2
CASGSAMNTEAFF
TGTGCCAGCGGTAGTGCGATGAACACTGAAGCTTTCTTT
>-|TRBJ1-2|-|TRBV30
CAWSSPGPANYGYTF
TGTGCCTGGAGCTCCCCGGGCCCCGCTAACTATGGCTACACCTTC
>-|TRBJ1-5|-|TRBV4-1
CASSQAMRGQPQHF
TGCGCCAGCAGCCAAGCGATGAGGGGTCAGCCCCAGCATTTT
>-|TRBJ2-1|-|TRBV15
CATSRSRGGNNEQFF
TGTGCCACCAGCAGGTCCCGAGGGGGTAACAATGAGCAGTTCTTC
>-|TRBJ1-2|-|TRBV6-5
CASFQVGGAYTF
TGTGCCAGCTTCCAGGTGGGGGGAGCCTACACCTTC
>TRBD1|TRBJ1-1|-|TRBV29-1
CSAEGTGGAFF
TGCAGCGCTGAAGGGACAGGTGGAGCTTTCTTT
>TRBD1|TRBJ1-1|-|TRBV18
CASSRGQGNTEAFF
TGTGCCAGCTCTCGCGGACAGGGGAACACTGAAGCTTTCTTT
>-|TRBJ2-4|few|TRBV19
CASSINRVVSSRDIQYF
TGTGCCAGTAGTATTAACAGGGTAGTAAGCAGTAGGGACATTCAGTACTTC
>-|TRBJ1-3|few|TRBV9
CASSVEGVTGNTIYF
TGTGCCAGCAGCGTAGAGGGGGTCACTGGAAACACCATATATTTT
>-|TRBJ2-7|-|TRBV29-1
CSVRTDSYEQYF
TGCAGCGTAAGGACTGATTCCTACGAGCAGTACTTC
>-|TRBJ2-7|once|TRBV6-1
CASSSQGIEQYF
TGTGCCAGCAGTTCCCAGGGAATCGAGCAGTACTTC
>-|TRBJ1-1|few|TRBV27
CATSTGRGTEAFF
TGTGCCACAAGTACGGGCCGAGGCACTGAAGCTTTCTTT
>TRBD1|TRBJ1-1|-|TRBV2
CASSMTGGTEAFF
TGTGCCAGCAGTATGACAGGGGGGACTGAAGCTTTCTTT
>-|TRBJ2-7|-|TRBV1
CTSSQDPKPVCEQYF
TGCACCAGCAGCCAAGATCCGAAGCCTGTCTGCGAGCAGTACTTC
>-|TRBJ2-5|few|TRBV6-5
CASSGGGETQYF
TGTGCCAGCTCGGGTGGCGGGGAGACCCAGTACTTC